There are many counts of the clone carrying this T cell receptor (beta chain). What it binds is not known. The record originates from a study of T cells after yellow fever vaccination. Points from the study as a whole: Among all clonotypes, a small share was observed in both CD4 and CD8 compartments. Bulk-population clonotypes that are abundant could appear as contaminants in FACS-sorted repertoires. Clones from primary vaccination mostly reappeared after the booster (approximately 96% CD4, just over 85% CD8).

TCRdb re-analysed the 5' RACE reads in MiXCR, keeping a single row per CDR3 protein. The sample yields 160,000 or so distinct CDR3 sequences, about 7% seen once. The TCR was taken from a man in his late teens or twenties who received the YFV17D yellow fever vaccine. Material: CD4+ T cells sorted from PBMCs, obtained about 5 days after the first yellow fever vaccination.

CDR3 region: CATSARKGAMNTEAFF. CDR3 coding DNA: TGTGCCACCTCTGCCCGGAAGGGGGCCATGAACACTGAAGCTTTCTTT. The chain joins TRBV27 to TRBJ1-1; 7 bases agree with TRBD1. V lost 10 bases and J lost 0; bases outside the gene matches: 14. Per the germline V gene, CDR1 is MNHEY and CDR2 is SMNVEV (reference sequence). The CDR3 sequence is 16 residues long.